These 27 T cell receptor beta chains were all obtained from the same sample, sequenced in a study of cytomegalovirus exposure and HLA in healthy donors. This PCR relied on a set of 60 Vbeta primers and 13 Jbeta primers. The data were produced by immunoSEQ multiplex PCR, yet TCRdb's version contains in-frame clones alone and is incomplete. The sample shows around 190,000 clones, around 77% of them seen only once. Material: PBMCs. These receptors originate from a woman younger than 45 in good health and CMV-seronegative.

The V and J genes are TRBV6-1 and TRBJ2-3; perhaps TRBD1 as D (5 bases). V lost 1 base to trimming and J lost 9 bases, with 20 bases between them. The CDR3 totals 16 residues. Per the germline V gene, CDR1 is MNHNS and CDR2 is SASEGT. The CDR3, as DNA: TGTGCCAGCAGTGAAGGAGCAGGGCTAGGCTTGAGGACGCAGTATTTT. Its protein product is CASSEGAGLGLRTQYF.

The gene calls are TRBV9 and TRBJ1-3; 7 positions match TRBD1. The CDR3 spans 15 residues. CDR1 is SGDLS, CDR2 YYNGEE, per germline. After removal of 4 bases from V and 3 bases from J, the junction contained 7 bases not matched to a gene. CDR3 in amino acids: CASSLQGFFGNTIYF. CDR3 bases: TGTGCCAGCAGCCTACAGGGGTTTTTTGGAAACACCATATATTTT.

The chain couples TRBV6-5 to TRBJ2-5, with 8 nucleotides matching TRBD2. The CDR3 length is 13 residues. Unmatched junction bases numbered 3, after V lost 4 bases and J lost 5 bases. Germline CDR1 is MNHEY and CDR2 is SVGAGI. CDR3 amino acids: CASSSAGVETQYF. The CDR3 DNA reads TGTGCCAGCAGTTCAGCGGGAGTTGAGACCCAGTACTTC.

CDR3: CASSEKGRVGGYTF. In DNA form, the CDR3 reads TGTGCCAGCAGTGAAAAGGGCAGGGTGGGCGGCTACACCTTC. The chain couples TRBV6-5 to TRBJ1-2; possible D gene TRBD1, 5 bases. Deletions cut 5 bases from V and 8 bases from J, with 18 bases between. The CDR3 length is 14 residues. CDR1 MNHEY and CDR2 SVGAGI come from the germline V gene.

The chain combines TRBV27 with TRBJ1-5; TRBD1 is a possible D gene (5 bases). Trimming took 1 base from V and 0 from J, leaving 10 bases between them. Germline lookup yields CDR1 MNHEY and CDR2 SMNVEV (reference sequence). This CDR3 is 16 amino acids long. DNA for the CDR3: TGTGCCAGCAGTTTATGGGCAGGGATTAGCAATCAGCCCCAGCATTTT. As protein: CASSLWAGISNQPQHF.

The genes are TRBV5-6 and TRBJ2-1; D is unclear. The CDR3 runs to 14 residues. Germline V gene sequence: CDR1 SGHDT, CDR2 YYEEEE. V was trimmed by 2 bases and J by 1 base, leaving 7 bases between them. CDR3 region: CASSFPSSYNEQFF. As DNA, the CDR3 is TGTGCCAGCAGCTTCCCGTCGTCCTACAATGAGCAGTTCTTC.

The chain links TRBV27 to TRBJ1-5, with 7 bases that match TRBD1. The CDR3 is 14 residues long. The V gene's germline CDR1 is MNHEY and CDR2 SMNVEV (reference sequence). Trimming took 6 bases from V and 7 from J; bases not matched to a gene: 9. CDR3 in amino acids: CASRSTGAGQPQHF. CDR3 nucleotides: TGTGCCAGCAGAAGCACAGGGGCAGGACAGCCCCAGCATTTT.

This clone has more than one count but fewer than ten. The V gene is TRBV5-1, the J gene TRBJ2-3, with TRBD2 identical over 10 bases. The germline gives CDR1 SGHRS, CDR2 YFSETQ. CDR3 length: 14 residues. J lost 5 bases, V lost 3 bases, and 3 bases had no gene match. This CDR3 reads CASSSLAGGDTQYF. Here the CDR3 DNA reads TGCGCCAGCAGCTCCTTAGCGGGAGGAGATACGCAGTATTTT. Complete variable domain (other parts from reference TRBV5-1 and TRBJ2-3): KAGVTQTPRYLIKTRGQQVTLSCSPISGHRSVSWYQQTPGQGLQFLFEYFSETQRNKGNFPGRFSGRQFSNSRSEMNVSTLELGDSALYLCASSSLAGGDTQYFGPGTRLTVL.

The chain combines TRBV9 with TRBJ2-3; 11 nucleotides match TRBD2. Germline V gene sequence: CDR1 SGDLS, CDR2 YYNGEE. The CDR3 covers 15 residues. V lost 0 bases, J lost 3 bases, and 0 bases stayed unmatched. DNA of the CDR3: TGTGCCAGCAGCGTAGGACTAGCGGGAACAGATACGCAGTATTTT. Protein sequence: CASSVGLAGTDTQYF. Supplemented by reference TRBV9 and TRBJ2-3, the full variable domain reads DSGVTQTPKHLITATGQRVTLRCSPRSGDLSVYWYQQSLDQGLQFLIQYYNGEERAKGNILERFSAQQFPDLHSELNLSSLELGDSALYFCASSVGLAGTDTQYFGPGTRLTVL.

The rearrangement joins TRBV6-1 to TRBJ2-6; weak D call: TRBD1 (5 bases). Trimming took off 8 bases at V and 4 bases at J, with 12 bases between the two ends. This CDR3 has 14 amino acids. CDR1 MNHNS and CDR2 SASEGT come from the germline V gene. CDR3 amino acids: CASGQGSGANVLTF. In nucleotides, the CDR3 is TGTGCCAGCGGACAAGGATCAGGGGCCAACGTCCTGACTTTC.

The CDR3 spells CASSPPGRQGGTEAFF. The CDR3 region has the DNA TGTGCCAGCTCACCACCTGGCCGACAGGGGGGCACTGAAGCTTTCTTT. The chain joins TRBV18 to TRBJ1-1; 9 bases agree with TRBD1. The CDR3 totals 16 residues. Germline CDR1 KGHSH, CDR2 LQKENI. The junction had 6 bases not matched to a gene; V was cut back by 0 bases and J by 4 bases.

CDR3 sequence (DNA): TGCGCCAGCAGTGAGGGACTAGCGGGAGGAGAGACCCAGTACTTC. Residues: CASSEGLAGGETQYF. The V call is TRBV10-2, the J call TRBJ2-5; 14 bases match TRBD2. This CDR3 region has 15 residues. V was clipped by 2 bases and J by 4 bases; unmatched bases: 0. CDR1 and CDR2 from the germline V gene are WSHSY and SAAADI.

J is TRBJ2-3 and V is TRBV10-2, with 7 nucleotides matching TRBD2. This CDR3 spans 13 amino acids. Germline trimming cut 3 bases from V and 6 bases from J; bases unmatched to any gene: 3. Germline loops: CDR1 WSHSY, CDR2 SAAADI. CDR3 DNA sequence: TGCGCCAGCAGTGAACGGGGGGTGGATACGCAGTATTTT. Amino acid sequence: CASSERGVDTQYF.

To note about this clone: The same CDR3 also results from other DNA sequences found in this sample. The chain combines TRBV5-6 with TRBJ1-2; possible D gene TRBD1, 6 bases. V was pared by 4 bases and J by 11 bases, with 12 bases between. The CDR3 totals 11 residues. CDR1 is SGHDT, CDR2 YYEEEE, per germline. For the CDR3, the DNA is TGTGCCAGCAGCCGAACAGGGAGTTACACCTTC. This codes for CASSRTGSYTF. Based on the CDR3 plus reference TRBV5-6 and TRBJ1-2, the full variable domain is DAGVTQSPTHLIKTRGQQVTLRCSPKSGHDTVSWYQQALGQGPQFIFQYYEEEERQRGNFPDRFSGHQFPNYSSELNVNALLLGDSALYLCASSRTGSYTFGSGTRLTVV.

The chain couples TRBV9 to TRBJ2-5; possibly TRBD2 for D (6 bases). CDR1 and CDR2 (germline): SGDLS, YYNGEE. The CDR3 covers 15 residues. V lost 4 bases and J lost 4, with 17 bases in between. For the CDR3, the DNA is TGTGCCAGCAGCTCAACTCCCGGGACTTCAGAGACCCAGTACTTC. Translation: CASSSTPGTSETQYF.

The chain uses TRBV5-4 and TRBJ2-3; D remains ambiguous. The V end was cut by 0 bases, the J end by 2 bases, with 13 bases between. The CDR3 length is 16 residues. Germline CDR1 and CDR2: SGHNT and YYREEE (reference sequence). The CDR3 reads CASSLDRPQITDTQYF. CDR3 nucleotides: TGTGCCAGCAGCTTGGACCGGCCACAGATCACAGATACGCAGTATTTT.

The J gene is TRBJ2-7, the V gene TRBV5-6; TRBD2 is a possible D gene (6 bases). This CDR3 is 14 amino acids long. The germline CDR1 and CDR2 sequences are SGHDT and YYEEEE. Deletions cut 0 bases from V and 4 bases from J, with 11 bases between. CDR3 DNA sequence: TGTGCCAGCAGCTTGGGGAGTCGGGGGTACGAGCAGTACTTC. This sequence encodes CASSLGSRGYEQYF.

For the CDR3, the DNA is TGTGCCAGCAGCCATCAGGACAGAATCCTTGAAGCTTTCTTT. Translation gives CASSHQDRILEAFF. The chain links TRBV16 to TRBJ1-1; possible D gene TRBD1, 6 bases. Trimming left V 3 bases short and J 7 bases short, with 15 bases between. In germline, CDR1 is KGHSY, CDR2 FQNENV. The CDR3 sequence is 14 residues long.

CDR3 DNA: TGTGCCAGCACCCGAGGACAGAGAGGTTACAATGAGCAGTTCTTC. It translates to CASTRGQRGYNEQFF. The chain uses TRBV6-6 and TRBJ2-1; TRBD1 is a possible D gene (6 bases). The CDR3 has 15 residues. CDR1 and CDR2 (germline): MNHNY, SVGAGI (reference sequence). V was pared by 7 bases and J by 4 bases, with 17 bases between.

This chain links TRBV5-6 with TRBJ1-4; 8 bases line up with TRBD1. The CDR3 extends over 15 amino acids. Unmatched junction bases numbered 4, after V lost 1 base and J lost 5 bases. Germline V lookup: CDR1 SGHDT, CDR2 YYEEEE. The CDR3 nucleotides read TGTGCCAGCAGCTTGATGACAGGGGCGAATGAAAAACTGTTTTTT. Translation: CASSLMTGANEKLFF.

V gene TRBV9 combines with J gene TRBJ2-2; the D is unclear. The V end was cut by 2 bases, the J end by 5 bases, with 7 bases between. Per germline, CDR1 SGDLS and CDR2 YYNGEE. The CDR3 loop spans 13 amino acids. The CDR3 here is CASSVFPTGELFF. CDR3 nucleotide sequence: TGTGCCAGCAGCGTCTTCCCGACCGGGGAGCTGTTTTTT.

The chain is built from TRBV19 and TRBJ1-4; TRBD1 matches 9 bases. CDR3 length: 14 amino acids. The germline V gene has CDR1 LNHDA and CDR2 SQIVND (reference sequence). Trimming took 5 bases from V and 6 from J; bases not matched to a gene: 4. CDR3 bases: TGTGCCAGTAGTGTCCGGGACAGGGATGAAAAACTGTTTTTT. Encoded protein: CASSVRDRDEKLFF. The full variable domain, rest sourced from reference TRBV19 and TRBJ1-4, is DGGITQSPKYLFRKEGQNVTLSCEQNLNHDAMYWYRQDPGQGLRLIYYSQIVNDFQKGDIAEGYSVSREKKESFPLTVTSAQKNPTAFYLCASSVRDRDEKLFFGSGTQLSVL.

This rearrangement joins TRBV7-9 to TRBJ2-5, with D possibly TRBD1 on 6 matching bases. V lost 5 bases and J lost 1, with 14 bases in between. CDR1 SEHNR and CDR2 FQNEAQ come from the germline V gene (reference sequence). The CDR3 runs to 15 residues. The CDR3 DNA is TGTGCCAGCAGCCCCCGGGGACACCCCCAAGAGACCCAGTACTTC. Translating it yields CASSPRGHPQETQYF. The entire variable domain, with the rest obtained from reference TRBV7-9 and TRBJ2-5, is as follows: DTGVSQNPRHKITKRGQNVTFRCDPISEHNRLYWYRQTLGQGPEFLTYFQNEAQLEKSRLLSDRFSAERPKGSFSTLEIQRTEQGDSAMYLCASSPRGHPQETQYFGPGTRLLVL.

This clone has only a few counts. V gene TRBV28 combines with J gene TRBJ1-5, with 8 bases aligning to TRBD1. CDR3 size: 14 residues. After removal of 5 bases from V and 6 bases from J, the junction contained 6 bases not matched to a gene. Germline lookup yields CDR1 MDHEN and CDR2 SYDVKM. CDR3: CASSPPGGGQPQHF. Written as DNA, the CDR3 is TGTGCCAGCAGTCCCCCAGGGGGCGGTCAGCCCCAGCATTTT.

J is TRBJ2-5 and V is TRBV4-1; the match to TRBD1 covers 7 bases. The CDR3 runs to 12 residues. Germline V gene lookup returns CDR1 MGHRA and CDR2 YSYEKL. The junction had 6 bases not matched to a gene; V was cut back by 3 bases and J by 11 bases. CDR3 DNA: TGCGCCAGCAGCCATCCCACAGGGGAGCAGTACTTC. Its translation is CASSHPTGEQYF.

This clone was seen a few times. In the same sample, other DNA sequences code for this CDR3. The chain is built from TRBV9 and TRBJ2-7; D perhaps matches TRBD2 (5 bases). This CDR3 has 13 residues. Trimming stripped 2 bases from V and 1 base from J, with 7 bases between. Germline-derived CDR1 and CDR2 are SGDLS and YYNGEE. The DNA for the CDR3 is TGTGCCAGCAGCGTCGGGGAGTCCTACGAGCAGTACTTC. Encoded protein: CASSVGESYEQYF. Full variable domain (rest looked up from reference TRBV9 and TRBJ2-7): DSGVTQTPKHLITATGQRVTLRCSPRSGDLSVYWYQQSLDQGLQFLIQYYNGEERAKGNILERFSAQQFPDLHSELNLSSLELGDSALYFCASSVGESYEQYFGPGTRLTVT.

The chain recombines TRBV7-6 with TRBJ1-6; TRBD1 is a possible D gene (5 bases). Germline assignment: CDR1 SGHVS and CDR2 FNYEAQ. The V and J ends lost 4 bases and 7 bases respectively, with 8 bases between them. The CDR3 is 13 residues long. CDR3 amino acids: CASSSYRNSPLHF. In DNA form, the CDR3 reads TGTGCCAGCAGCTCCTACAGGAATTCACCCCTCCACTTT. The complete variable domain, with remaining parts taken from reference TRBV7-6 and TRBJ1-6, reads GAGVSQSPRYKVTKRGQDVALRCDPISGHVSLYWYRQALGQGPEFLTYFNYEAQQDKSGLPNDRFSAERPEGSISTLTIQRTEQRDSAMYRCASSSYRNSPLHFGNGTRLTVT.